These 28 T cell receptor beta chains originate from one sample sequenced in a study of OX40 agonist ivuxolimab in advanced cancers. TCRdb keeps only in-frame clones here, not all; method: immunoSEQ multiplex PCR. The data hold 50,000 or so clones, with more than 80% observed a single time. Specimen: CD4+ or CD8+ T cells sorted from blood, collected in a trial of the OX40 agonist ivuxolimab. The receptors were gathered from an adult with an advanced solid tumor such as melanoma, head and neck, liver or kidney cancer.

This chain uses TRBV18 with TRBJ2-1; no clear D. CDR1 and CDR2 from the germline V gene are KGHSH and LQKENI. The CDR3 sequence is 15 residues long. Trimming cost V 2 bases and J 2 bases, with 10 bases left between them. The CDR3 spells CASSPNPGTYNEQFF. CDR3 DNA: TGTGCCAGCTCACCAAACCCCGGCACCTACAATGAGCAGTTCTTC.

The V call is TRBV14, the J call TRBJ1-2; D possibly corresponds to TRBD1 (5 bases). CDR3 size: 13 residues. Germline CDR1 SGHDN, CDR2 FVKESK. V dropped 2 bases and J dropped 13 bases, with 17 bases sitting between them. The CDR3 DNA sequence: TGTGCCAGCAGCCAATTTAGGGACCTTGCCGGCACCTTC. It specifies CASSQFRDLAGTF.

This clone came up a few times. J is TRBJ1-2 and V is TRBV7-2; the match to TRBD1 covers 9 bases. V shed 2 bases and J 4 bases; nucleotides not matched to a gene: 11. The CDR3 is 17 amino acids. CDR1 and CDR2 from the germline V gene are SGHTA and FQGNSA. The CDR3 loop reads CASSLRLIQGAVYGYTF. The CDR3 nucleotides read TGTGCCAGCAGCTTACGACTGATACAGGGGGCTGTCTATGGCTACACCTTC. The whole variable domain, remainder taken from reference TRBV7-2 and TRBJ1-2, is GAGVSQSPSNKVTEKGKDVELRCDPISGHTALYWYRQSLGQGLEFLIYFQGNSAPDKSGLPSDRFSAERTGGSVSTLTIQRTQQEDSAVYLCASSLRLIQGAVYGYTFGSGTRLTVV.

The CDR3 region has the DNA TGCAGCGTTGTTCCGGGACTAGCCAAAAACATTCAGTACTTC. Residues: CSVVPGLAKNIQYF. The V and J genes are TRBV29-1 and TRBJ2-4, with a tentative D call TRBD2 (6 bases). With 4 bases removed from V and 0 bases from J, the gap between germline ends came to 10 bases. This CDR3 spans 14 amino acids. Germline V gene lookup returns CDR1 SQVTM and CDR2 ANQGSEA.

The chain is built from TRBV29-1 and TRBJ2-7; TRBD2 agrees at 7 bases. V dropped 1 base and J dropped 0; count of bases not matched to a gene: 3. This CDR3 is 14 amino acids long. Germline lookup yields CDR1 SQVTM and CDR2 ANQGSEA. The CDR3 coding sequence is TGCAGCGTTGAAGTCCGCGGGAGCTCCTACGAGCAGTACTTC. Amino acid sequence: CSVEVRGSSYEQYF.

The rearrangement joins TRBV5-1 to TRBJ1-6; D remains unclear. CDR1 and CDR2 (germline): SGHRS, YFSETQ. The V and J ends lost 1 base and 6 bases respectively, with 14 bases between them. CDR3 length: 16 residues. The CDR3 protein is CASSLSGQPFNSPLHF. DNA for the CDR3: TGCGCCAGCAGCTTGTCCGGGCAGCCCTTTAATTCACCCCTCCACTTT.

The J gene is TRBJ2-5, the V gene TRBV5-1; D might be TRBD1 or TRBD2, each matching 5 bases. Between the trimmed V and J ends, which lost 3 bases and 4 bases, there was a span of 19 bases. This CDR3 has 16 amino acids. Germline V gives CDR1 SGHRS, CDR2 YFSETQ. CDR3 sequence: CASSSSGTQKTETQYF. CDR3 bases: TGCGCCAGCAGCTCCTCCGGGACGCAGAAAACAGAGACCCAGTACTTC.

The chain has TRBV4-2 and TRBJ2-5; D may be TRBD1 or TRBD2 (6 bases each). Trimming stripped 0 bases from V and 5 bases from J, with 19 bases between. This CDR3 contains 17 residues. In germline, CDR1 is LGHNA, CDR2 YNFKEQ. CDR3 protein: CASSQEIPGAKAETQYF. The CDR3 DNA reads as TGTGCCAGCAGCCAAGAAATTCCGGGGGCTAAAGCGGAGACCCAGTACTTC.

The CDR3 region is CASSGPEGGQTGELFF. The DNA for the CDR3 is TGCGCCAGCAGTGGCCCCGAGGGGGGACAAACCGGGGAGCTGTTTTTT. The J gene is TRBJ2-2, the V gene TRBV10-2; D may match TRBD1 or TRBD2 (6 bases each). Germline CDR1 is WSHSY and CDR2 is SAAADI. V was pared by 4 bases and J by 5 bases, with 17 bases between. CDR3 length: 16 residues.

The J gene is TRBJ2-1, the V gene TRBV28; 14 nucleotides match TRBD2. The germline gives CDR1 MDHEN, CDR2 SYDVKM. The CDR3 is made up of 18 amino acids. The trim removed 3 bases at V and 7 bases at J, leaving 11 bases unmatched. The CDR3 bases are TGTGCCAGCAGTTTGGAACTGACTAGCGGGGGGGCGGGAAATGAGCAGTTCTTC. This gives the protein CASSLELTSGGAGNEQFF.

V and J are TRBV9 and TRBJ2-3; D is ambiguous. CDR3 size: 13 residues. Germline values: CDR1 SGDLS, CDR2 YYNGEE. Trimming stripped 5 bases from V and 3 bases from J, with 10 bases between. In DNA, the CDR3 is TGTGCCAGCAGGGATTTCAGGACAGATACGCAGTATTTT. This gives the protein CASRDFRTDTQYF.

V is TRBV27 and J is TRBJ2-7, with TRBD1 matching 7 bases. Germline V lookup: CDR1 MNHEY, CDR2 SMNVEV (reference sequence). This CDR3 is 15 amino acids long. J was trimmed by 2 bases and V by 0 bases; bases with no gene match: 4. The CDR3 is CASSLSDRVAYEQYF. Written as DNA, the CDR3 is TGTGCCAGCAGTTTATCTGACAGGGTGGCCTACGAGCAGTACTTC.

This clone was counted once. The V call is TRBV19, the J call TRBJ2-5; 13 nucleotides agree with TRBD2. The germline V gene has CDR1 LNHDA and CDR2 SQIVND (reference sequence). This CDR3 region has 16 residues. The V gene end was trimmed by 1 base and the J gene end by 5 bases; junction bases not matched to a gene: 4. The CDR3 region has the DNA TGTGCCAGTAGTATAGTTGGGACTAGCGGGGAGGAGACCCAGTACTTC. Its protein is CASSIVGTSGEETQYF.

The CDR3 DNA reads TGCGCCAGCAGCTTTTCCGGGACTTCGGAAAAACTGTTTTTT. This codes for CASSFSGTSEKLFF. The chain has TRBV5-1 and TRBJ1-4, with D maybe TRBD1 (5 bases). Germline V CDR1 and CDR2: SGHRS, YFSETQ. The CDR3 runs 14 residues. The V gene lost 2 bases and the J gene lost 8 bases, with 13 bases spanning the gap.

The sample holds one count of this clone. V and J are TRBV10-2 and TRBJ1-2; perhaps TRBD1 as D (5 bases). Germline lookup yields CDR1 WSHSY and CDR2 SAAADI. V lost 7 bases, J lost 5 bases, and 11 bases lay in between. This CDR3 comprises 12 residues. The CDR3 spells CASKSGGYGYTF. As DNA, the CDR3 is TGCGCCAGCAAGTCCGGGGGTTATGGCTACACCTTC.

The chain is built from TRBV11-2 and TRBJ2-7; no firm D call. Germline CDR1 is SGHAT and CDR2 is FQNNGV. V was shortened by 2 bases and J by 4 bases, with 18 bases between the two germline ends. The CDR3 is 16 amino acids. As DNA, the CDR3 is TGTGCCAGCAGCTTAATTAACACAGTGCCCTATTACGAGCAGTACTTC. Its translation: CASSLINTVPYYEQYF.

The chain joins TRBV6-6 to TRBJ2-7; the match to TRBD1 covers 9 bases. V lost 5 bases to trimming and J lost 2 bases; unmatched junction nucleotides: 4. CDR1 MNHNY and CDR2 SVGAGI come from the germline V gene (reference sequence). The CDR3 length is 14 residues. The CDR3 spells CASSTGTGPYEQYF. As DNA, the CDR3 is TGTGCCAGCAGTACGGGGACAGGGCCCTACGAGCAGTACTTC.

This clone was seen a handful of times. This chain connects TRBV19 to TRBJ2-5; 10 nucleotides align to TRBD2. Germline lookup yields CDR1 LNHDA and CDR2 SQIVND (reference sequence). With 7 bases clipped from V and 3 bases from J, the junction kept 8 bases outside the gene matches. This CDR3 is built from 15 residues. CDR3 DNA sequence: TGTGCCAGTACAAAAAACGGACTAGCGGAAGAGACCCAGTACTTC. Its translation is CASTKNGLAEETQYF.

CDR3 in amino acids: CASAGRKNTNYGYTF. The CDR3 DNA follows: TGTGCCAGCGCAGGGCGTAAAAATACTAACTATGGCTACACCTTC. The chain couples TRBV2 to TRBJ1-2; maybe TRBD1 (5 bases). Germline-derived CDR1 and CDR2 are SNHLY and FYNNEI. The CDR3 extends over 15 amino acids. V dropped 8 bases and J dropped 0 bases, with 16 bases sitting between them. Using reference TRBV2 and TRBJ1-2 for the parts outside the CDR3, the full variable domain is EPEVTQTPSHQVTQMGQEVILRCVPISNHLYFYWYRQILGQKVEFLVSFYNNEISEKSEIFDDQFSVERPDGSNFTLKIRSTKLEDSAMYFCASAGRKNTNYGYTFGSGTRLTVV.

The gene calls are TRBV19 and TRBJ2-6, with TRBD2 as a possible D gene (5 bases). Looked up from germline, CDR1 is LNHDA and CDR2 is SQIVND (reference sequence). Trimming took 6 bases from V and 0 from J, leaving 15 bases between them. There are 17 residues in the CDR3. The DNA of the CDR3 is TGTGCCAGTAGCCCCCCCGGACTGCGCTCTGGGGCCAACGTCCTGACTTTC. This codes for CASSPPGLRSGANVLTF.

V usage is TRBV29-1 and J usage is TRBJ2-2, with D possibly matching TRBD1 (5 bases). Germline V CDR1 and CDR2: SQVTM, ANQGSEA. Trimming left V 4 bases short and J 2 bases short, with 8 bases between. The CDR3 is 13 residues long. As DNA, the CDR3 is TGCAGCGTTGGGACAAGCAACACCGGGGAGCTGTTTTTT. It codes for CSVGTSNTGELFF.

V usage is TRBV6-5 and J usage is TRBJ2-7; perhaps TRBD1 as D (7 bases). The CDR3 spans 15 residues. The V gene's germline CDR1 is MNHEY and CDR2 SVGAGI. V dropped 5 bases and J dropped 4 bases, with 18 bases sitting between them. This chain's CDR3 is CASSPRQGGLYEQYF. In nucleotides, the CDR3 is TGTGCCAGCAGTCCGCGACAGGGAGGACTTTACGAGCAGTACTTC.

This CDR3 reads CASRPGGGYNEQFF. The CDR3 nucleotides are TGTGCCAGCAGGCCGGGTGGGGGATACAATGAGCAGTTCTTC. V usage is TRBV13 and J usage is TRBJ2-1; D possibly matches TRBD1 or TRBD2 (5 bases each). Germline values: CDR1 PRHDT, CDR2 FYEKMQ (reference sequence). CDR3 length: 14 amino acids. V was clipped by 6 bases and J by 4 bases, with 13 bases between them.

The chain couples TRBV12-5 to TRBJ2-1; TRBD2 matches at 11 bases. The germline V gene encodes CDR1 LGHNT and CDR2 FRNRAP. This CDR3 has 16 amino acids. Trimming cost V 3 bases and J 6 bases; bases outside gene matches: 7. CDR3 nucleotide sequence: TGTGCTAGTGGTTTTGAGACTAGCGGGGCGATCAATGAGCAGTTCTTC. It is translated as CASGFETSGAINEQFF.

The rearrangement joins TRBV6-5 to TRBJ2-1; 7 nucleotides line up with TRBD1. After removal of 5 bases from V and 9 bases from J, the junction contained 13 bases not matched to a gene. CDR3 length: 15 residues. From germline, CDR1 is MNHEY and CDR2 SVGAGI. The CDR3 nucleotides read TGTGCCAGCAGTCCTCCCCTGAGGGGGCCGAGTGAGCAGTTCTTC. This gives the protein CASSPPLRGPSEQFF.

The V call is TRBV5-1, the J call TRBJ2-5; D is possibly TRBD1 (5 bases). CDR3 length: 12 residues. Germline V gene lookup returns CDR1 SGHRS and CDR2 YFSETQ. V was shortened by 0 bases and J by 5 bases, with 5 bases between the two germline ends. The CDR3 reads CASSLEGETQYF. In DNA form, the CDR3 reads TGCGCCAGCAGCTTGGAGGGGGAGACCCAGTACTTC.

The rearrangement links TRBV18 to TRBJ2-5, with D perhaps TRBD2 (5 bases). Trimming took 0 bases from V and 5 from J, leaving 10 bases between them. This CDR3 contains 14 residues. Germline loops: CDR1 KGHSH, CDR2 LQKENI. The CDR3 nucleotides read TGTGCCAGCTCACCACCGGCGGGTAGGGAGACCCAGTACTTC. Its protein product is CASSPPAGRETQYF.

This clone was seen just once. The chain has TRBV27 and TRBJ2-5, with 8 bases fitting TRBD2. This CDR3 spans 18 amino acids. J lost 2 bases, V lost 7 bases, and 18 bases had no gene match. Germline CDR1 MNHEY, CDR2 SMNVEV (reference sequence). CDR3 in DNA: TGTGCCAGCAACCCCCGATCAGCGGGGGACAATTTTCAAGAGACCCAGTACTTC. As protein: CASNPRSAGDNFQETQYF.